This T cell receptor (beta chain) was captured by sequencing in a study of cytomegalovirus exposure and HLA in healthy donors (dated by TCRdb to about 2017). Looking at the study overall: An earlier analysis of 550 to 700 of the donors reported 276 Gb of sequence data and around 120 million unique TCR beta sequences from about 200 million T cells. Donor age, sex, ethnicity and CMV serostatus were collected together with the repertoire data. HLA typing included class I and class II loci at four-digit resolution. Every repertoire in the discovery cohort had been generated on one and the same sequencing platform. A later genetic analysis used genome-wide SNP genotypes for about 65% of the 666 donors, treating that subset as a discovery cohort. The T cell repertoires of 700 or so subjects were profiled by immunosequencing and related to cytomegalovirus serostatus. A handful of DR-DQ haplotypes were handled as single units for association and clustering because linkage in the cohort was strong. Of the approximately 400 genotyped donors, 70% to 90% were placed in the genetic ancestry cluster associated with self-reported Caucasian donors. The study aimed to test whether signatures of past pathogen exposure could be identified by cataloging public T cell receptors. Along with the approximately 670-subject first cohort, a separate validation cohort of over a hundred different subjects was used. An early release covering about 600 HLA-typed donors comprised approximately 300 gigabases of sequencing data and approximately 80 million unique TCR sequences. Typing coverage varied by locus: roughly 620-640 donors for A, B, C, DRB1 and DQB1; roughly 520 for DQA1; about 570 for DPA1; under 490 for DPB1. A later analysis re-analyzed previously published TCR beta repertoires from 666 donors and added high-resolution HLA genotyping to study TCR occurrence patterns. In an earlier analysis of roughly 600 of the donors, high-throughput TCR beta sequencing was used to judge whether each TCR beta V gene segment behaved as functional or pseudogenic. High-throughput TCR immunosequencing, statistical association of individual TCRs with disease status, and machine learning were combined to predict cytomegalovirus infection status. Rather than using new phenotypic data, the later analysis identified candidate immune exposures from TCR beta sequences and from how often those sequences occurred across donors. Among roughly 400 genotyped donors of the cohort, an average of about 240,000 unique TCR beta nucleotide sequences were sequenced per donor, 15% to 20% of them non-productive.

In total, approximately 610 healthy bone marrow donors made up the cohort. All cohort members were sampled while nominally healthy, although unrecorded immune exposures were likely present. The donor was CMV seronegative and belonged to the group of over 350 seronegative cohort members. Each donor provided a peripheral blood sample, and peripheral blood mononuclear cells were used for TCR beta sequencing. Genomic DNA was extracted from the blood cell samples with the Qiagen DNeasy Blood Extraction Kit. Based on the germline V gene (reference sequence), the CDR1 and CDR2 sequences are LNHNV and YYDKDF. The CDR3, cysteine through phenylalanine, is 14 amino acids long. Just CDR3 DNA is preserved here, 42 bases in frame from base 1. The V end loses 7 bases and the J end loses 4 bases, and a stretch of 16 bases separates them. As for this clone: Its target antigen remains unknown. The sample holds no much larger clone one base away, and base qualities are not on file.

Library preparation employed the immunoSEQ multiplex PCR assay. The multiplex PCR relied on a mix of 60 forward primers for TCR Vbeta segments and 13 reverse primers for TCR Jbeta segments. A multiplex PCR assay on genomic DNA amplified the CDR3 region of rearranged TCR beta genes. The amplified TCR beta libraries were sequenced on the Illumina HiSeq System as 87-base-pair reads. In the source study's methods: Across the 600 to 700 repertoires, a later analysis counted approximately 83 million unique TCR beta chains, approximately 10 million of which were shared by at least two donors. To remove PCR and sequencing errors, raw reads were error-corrected and collapsed into unique sequences using a nearest-neighbor algorithm that merged closely related sequences. Alignment of CDR3 sequences to IMGT reference sequences was used to assign V, D and J gene segments. For a sequence to be retained, at least a six-nucleotide match to both a V gene segment and a J gene segment was required. Rearrangements were classified as productive when the CDR3 lacked stop codons and remained in frame with V and J, and all other rearrangements were classified as non-productive. Following IMGT convention, CDR3 was defined as the stretch from the second conserved V-encoded cysteine up to the conserved J-encoded phenylalanine. In an earlier analysis of just under 600 of the donors, sequences lacking an unambiguous match to a single V gene segment were excluded. In an earlier analysis of some 590 of the donors, V segments were called functional above 56.7% productive rearrangements and were called segregating when the between-donor standard deviation exceeded 5%. To diagnose cytomegalovirus status from the catalog of TCR beta chain sequences, a statistical classification framework was built. In a later analysis, TCR nucleotide sequences were compared against IMGT/GENE-DB human TR gene sequences so that V and J genes could be assigned. In a later analysis, CDR3 sequences and most-parsimonious VDJ recombination scenarios were assigned using the TCRdist pipeline. In a later analysis, each TCR beta chain was defined by its CDR3 amino acid sequence together with its V-gene family, and reads lacking a unique V-gene family were excluded. To address suspected cross-contamination and a sequencing artifact, a later analysis removed approximately 590 highly shared, low-generation-probability nucleotide sequences. In a later analysis, a clonal expansion index was calculated for each public chain from normalized within-repertoire ranks of inferred template counts. Generation probabilities in a later analysis came from a VDJ recombination model fitted to out-of-frame rearrangements, and those results were checked against IGoR. Hypergeometric tests were used in a later analysis to score TCR-TCR, TCR-HLA and TCR-CMV co-occurrence, with a repertoire-size bias correction applied to the TCR pairs. A later analysis estimated false discovery rates by permuting HLA or CMV assignments 20 times. A later analysis grouped co-occurring TCRs with DBSCAN, adding TCRdist sequence similarity when clustering within HLA-allele-positive subsets. For co-occurrence clustering, repertoires with fewer than 30,000 or more than 120,000 public chains were excluded, along with 4 to 6 repertoires with anomalous nucleotide sharing. Held by TCRdb, this immuneACCESS table contains in-frame sequences only and omits some clones. Under half of the omission traces to an unresolved V gene where checked; the cause of the rest is unknown. V and J calls and clone size follow that table, whereas D and trimming were derived from the DNA. In this sample the table shows about 150,000 clones, about 80% of which occur a single time. Of the sample, over 13% falls within the top ten clones.

General conclusions and limits of the study: Some IMGT-functional V segments, including TRBV6-2 and TRBV6-3, could not be told apart with the 87-base-pair reads, so those segments were excluded. According to a later analysis, parvovirus B19, influenza, CMV and Epstein-Barr virus appeared linked to several top co-occurrence clusters. This cohort had only TCR beta chains sequenced, and the lack of alpha or paired-chain data limited which features could be detected. In a later genetic analysis, a missense DCLRE1C variant was associated with V-gene and J-gene trimming of TCR beta chains, and the association was replicated in an independent cohort. An earlier analysis of approximately 570 of the donors showed that most TCR beta V segments appeared in productive rearrangements either about 87% or about 30% of the time, which broadly matched IMGT annotations. According to a later analysis, most CMV-associated TCR beta chains appeared to be HLA-restricted, and the HLA associations seemed to be driven largely by CMV exposure. A cluster of highly shared sequence variants was judged likely to be a technical artifact of the sequencing pipeline. Because HLA typing was unavailable for some donors at each locus, only the typed subset was used in association tests. Sequencing depth was assumed to be roughly uniform across donors in the presence/absence analyses, though that assumption may not hold. Linkage disequilibrium might explain the correlated functional status among segregating V segments, but an unknown experimental factor could not be ruled out. In vitro tests confirmed that three of the cytomegalovirus-associated TCR beta chains recognize cytomegalovirus antigens. Compared with equally common non-associated chains, HLA-associated TCR beta chains in a later analysis were more clonally expanded and had lower generation probabilities. Assigning TCR associations to individual alleles was difficult when HLA alleles, especially DR and DQ, strongly co-occurred. The only immune exposure information available for the cohort was CMV serostatus. Across donors, most TCR sequences were observed very rarely, whereas some public TCRs were present in many individuals. Because counts were too low, more than 15 rarely observed V segments, including chromosome 9 orphons, were excluded from the earlier analysis of fewer than 650 of the donors. The classifier was reported to diagnose cytomegalovirus status with high specificity and sensitivity in both the original cohort and the validation cohort. In a later analysis, 15,000 to 20,000 TCR beta sequences were associated with specific HLA alleles at a false discovery rate of 0.05. According to the authors, the approach could potentially be generalized to other disease states and immunological phenotypes. A further reported finding was that TCR beta sequences accurately predicted the HLA-A and HLA-B alleles for most subjects in the first cohort. Compared with the roughly 700-donor mean, donors in an Asian-associated ancestry cluster had fewer N-insertions in productive TCRs, according to a later genetic analysis. According to a later analysis, TCR association rates differed among HLA loci, with DRB1 alleles showing the most associated TCRs and HLA-C alleles showing the fewest. The study gave a list of 150 to 200 TCR beta chains associated with cytomegalovirus.

The origin of this receptor is a middle-aged woman in good health and CMV-seronegative. Sequencing input: PBMCs. This chain is built from TRBV15 and TRBJ1-1; no D gene call is confident. The CDR3 region has the sequence CATTLGGRSTEAFF. The DNA sequence is given as TGTGCCACCACCTTGGGCGGGCGGTCCACTGAAGCTTTCTTT.